Sequencing of this T cell receptor (beta chain) was carried out in a study of CD8 T cells in ankylosing spondylitis. Study-wide findings and caveats: About 8 highly homologous variants made up a TCR beta motif that seemed to typify ankylosing spondylitis blood.

TCRdb re-derived calls from the 5' RACE reads in MiXCR, one entry per CDR3 protein. The sample includes under 950,000 distinct CDR3 sequences, roughly 19% of them seen just once. In its sample, this clonotype was seen a few times. Its antigen is undetermined. The length of the CDR3 is 15 residues. The V gene lost 1 base and the J gene lost 0 bases, with 9 bases spanning the gap. Germline assignment: CDR1 LGHDT and CDR2 YNNKEL (reference sequence). The clonotype originates from a male donor with ankylosing spondylitis. V and J are TRBV3-1 and TRBJ2-5; possible D gene TRBD1, 5 bases. The sequencing sample was made of blood, either unsorted or a sorted T cell fraction (not recorded which). The CDR3 DNA reads TGTGCCAGCAGCCAAGGAGACAGCGACCAAGAGACCCAGTACTTC. It specifies CASSQGDSDQETQYF.